Following are 5 T cell receptor beta chains from one sample sequenced in a study of early T cells in non-severe SARS-CoV-2 infection. TCRdb reprocessed the 5' RACE reads via MiXCR and lists one record per CDR3 protein. The sample includes some 98,000 distinct CDR3 sequences, approximately 11% seen only once; the top ten take around 4.7%. The sample was whole blood. The receptors stem from an adult who was a healthcare worker with PCR-confirmed SARS-CoV-2 infection or an uninfected control (not recorded which).

This clonotype was recorded a few times. The chain joins TRBV20-1 to TRBJ1-5, with 9 bases aligning to TRBD1. This CDR3 has 14 amino acids. V lost 6 bases to trimming and J lost 4 bases; unmatched junction nucleotides: 7. Germline V gene data show CDR1 as DFQATT and CDR2 as SNEGSKA (reference sequence). The CDR3 DNA reads as TGCAGTGCAAACCGGGACAGGGTGAATCAGCCCCAGCATTTT. This codes for CSANRDRVNQPQHF.

This clonotype was seen many times. The chain links TRBV10-3 to TRBJ2-5; D perhaps matches TRBD2 (6 bases). CDR1 ENHRY and CDR2 SYGVKD come from the germline V gene. The CDR3 has 14 amino acids. Trimming removed 6 bases at V and 5 bases at J, with 16 bases between. The CDR3 region is CAIREGGPKETQYF. The CDR3 coding sequence is TGTGCCATCAGGGAGGGCGGCCCGAAGGAGACCCAGTACTTC.

The chain has TRBV6-2 or TRBV6-3 and TRBJ2-1, with 7 nucleotides matching TRBD1. CDR1 is MNHEY and CDR2 is SVGEGT in the germline V gene. The CDR3 is made up of 11 amino acids. J lost 9 bases, V lost 7 bases, and 3 bases had no gene match. The CDR3 reads CASTQGVEQFF. Here the CDR3 DNA reads TGTGCCAGCACCCAGGGGGTTGAGCAGTTCTTC.

This clonotype was recorded many times. The chain couples TRBV11-2 to TRBJ1-3; TRBD1 might be the D (5 bases). Germline V CDR1 and CDR2: SGHAT, FQNNGV. Between the trimmed V and J ends, which lost 4 bases and 2 bases, there was a span of 24 bases. The CDR3 extends over 19 amino acids. Written as DNA, the CDR3 is TGTGCCAGCAGCTATGCGGGGCCTCGACGGGAAACCACTGGAAACACCATATATTTT. This gives the protein CASSYAGPRRETTGNTIYF.

The chain is built from TRBV27 and TRBJ2-7; D not resolved. Per the germline V gene, CDR1 is MNHEY and CDR2 is SMNVEV (reference sequence). The V and J ends lost 5 bases and 0 bases respectively, with 14 bases between them. The CDR3 covers 15 residues. The CDR3 protein is CASSNAGRYSYEQYF. The CDR3 DNA reads TGTGCCAGCAGTAACGCAGGCCGATACTCCTACGAGCAGTACTTC.